This TCR beta chain is from a study of Graves' ophthalmopathy and Graves' hyperthyroidism. Study conclusions and caveats: Blood was where most expanded thyroid clonotypes above 0.001 frequency also turned up. A classifier, a 13-signature model, separated ophthalmopathy from stable hyperthyroidism with roughly 90% sensitivity and around 83% specificity.

Ophthalmopathy in the donors was of moderate-to-severe activity, with CAS ≥3, NOSPECS ≥4 and duration under 3 months. Reliance was placed on clinical symptoms, serum thyroxine, TRAb, thyroid ultrasound and orbital computed tomography for diagnosis. Many counts were recorded for this clonotype. The antigen is undetermined. This CDR3 is 14 amino acids long. CDR1 is MRHNA and CDR2 is SNTAGT in the germline V gene. V lost 8 bases, J lost 2 bases, and 10 bases lay in between. TCR beta CDR3 regions were amplified from RNA transcripts. The authors performed first-round RT-PCR with HTBI primers and then a second-round multiplex PCR. TCRdb ran MiXCR on the multiplex PCR reads and lists one entry per CDR3 protein. The sample lists hundreds of thousands of distinct CDR3 sequences; 35% to 50% were seen once.

This clonotype originated in an adult man with Graves' ophthalmopathy. The sample consisted of peripheral blood. The chain is built from TRBV6-4 and TRBJ2-6; no firm D call. This CDR3 is CASAEDPGANVLTF. CDR3 nucleotide sequence: TGTGCCAGCGCGGAAGACCCTGGGGCCAACGTCCTGACTTTC.